This T cell receptor beta chain is drawn from a study of blood T cells in healthy people across ages (dated by TCRdb to 2015 to 2017). The study in broad terms: In model experiments, roughly one uniquely barcoded TCR beta cDNA molecule per two T cells was captured by template switching. Using deep sequencing normalized with unique cDNA molecular identifiers, the study measured how TCR beta repertoire diversity changes with age. The donors were divided into four age groups: young (average around 16 years), middle-aged (approximately 42), aged (around 59) and long-lived (roughly 82). To avoid experimental bias, donors of different ages were distributed randomly across sequencing lanes. For two donors (one aged 18 to 30 and one aged 80 or older), the study analyzed two additional independent replicas of 1 million unique cDNA reads from the same blood draw. Broad study findings and their caveats: Total diversity estimates from one million sequenced T cells were considered lower bounds and underestimates. Compared with the aged group, more naive CD4+ T cells, fewer expanded clones and increased TCR diversity were shown by the long-lived group, suggesting age selection. The percentage of naive T cells measured by flow cytometry correlated strongly with observed TCR beta diversity. Since profiling was done on bulk unsorted PBMCs, naive and antigen-experienced compartments could not be conclusively compared. Because the CMV infection status of the donors was unknown, age-related changes in expanded clonotypes may potentially have been confounded. Observed TCR beta diversity per million T cells fell roughly linearly with age, and a significant reduction was already apparent by age approximately 41.

Details on this clonotype: No cognate antigen has been identified for it. Within one base of it there is no much larger clone, and no base qualities were kept.

The library was obtained by 5' RACE. This sample was sequenced with an Illumina HiSeq 2500. A second PCR of about 7 to 12 cycles was performed with a sample-barcoded 5' primer and a J-beta primer mix. A unique molecular identifier was introduced onto each TCR beta cDNA molecule by a template-switch 5' adaptor carrying 12 random nucleotides. Each sample yielded at least 3 million CDR3-containing paired-end reads. All of the RNA was converted into first-strand cDNA using the Mint cDNA synthesis kit, with a TRBC-specific oligonucleotide serving as the primer. Following uracil-DNA glycosylase treatment, a first 18-cycle PCR with universal primers M1SS and BC2_uni_R was performed on all cDNA. From the authors' description of their analysis: For normalization, 1 million high-quality reads were randomly selected from each sample, with every read carrying a distinct molecular identifier. Instead of being binned into consensus sequences, reads with shared molecular identifiers were discarded. MiTCR, set to a Q25 quality threshold and the strictest error-elimination algorithm, was used for CDR3 identification, clonotype clustering and error correction. Lower-bound total TCR beta diversity was estimated with a nonparametric unseen species model using Euler transformation. In TCRdb, the public reads were trimmed at Q25 with fastp and aligned with MiXCR, with productive beta chains retained. Every CDR3 protein is listed once, alongside the most common genes and DNA of its rows. The V and J calls and clone size come from TCRdb's table, not from the authors' own analysis. In this sample the table shows about 640,000 distinct CDR3 sequences, roughly 53% of which occur a single time. The top ten hold around 37% of the sample.

Systemically healthy Caucasian individuals from Russia, 39 in total and aged about 6 to 90 years, were included as donors. Each donor gave about 10 milliliters of peripheral blood, drawn into EDTA-treated Vacutainer tubes. Ficoll-Paque density-gradient centrifugation was used to isolate PBMCs, with at least 6.5 million per sample. Trizol reagent was used to extract total RNA from the PBMCs, yielding at least 5.5 micrograms per sample. For every donor, an aliquot of PBMCs went through flow cytometry to measure the percentages of naive CD45RAhigh/CD27high T cells. From the cysteine up to the phenylalanine, the CDR3 has a length of 17 residues. This entry keeps only the CDR3 DNA: 51 bases, framed from base 1. At the junction V is shortened by 3 bases and J by 2 bases; bases outside the gene matches: 12.

This chain joins TRBV12-3 or TRBV12-4 to TRBJ2-7, with 8 bases aligning to TRBD1. The origin of this receptor is a man between 60 and 75 years old in good health. The sample consisted of blood. The bases are TGTGCCAGCAGTTTCCTCGTGGGGACAGGAGGTCCCTACGAGCAGTACTTC. Translation gives CASSFLVGTGGPYEQYF.